This is a list of T cell receptor beta chains from one sample in a study of cytomegalovirus exposure and HLA in healthy donors. Data came from immunoSEQ multiplex PCR; TCRdb stores just in-frame clones and leaves some out. This sample's clone table lists some 130,000 clones. The material sequenced was PBMCs. The receptor source for this set is a man younger than 30 in good health and CMV-seronegative. The CDR3 runs from the conserved cysteine through the conserved F or W. D genes are given only for firm matches.

j_gene	d_gene	v_gene	CDR3nt	CDR3aa
TRBJ1-2	TRBD1	TRBV28	TGTGCCAGCAGACGGGACAGGGGGGGCTACACCTTC	CASRRDRGGYTF
TRBJ1-1	NA	TRBV6-1	TGTGCCAGCAGTGATAACAGGGCGTCTGAAGCTTTCTTT	CASSDNRASEAFF
TRBJ2-3	NA	TRBV6-4	TGTGCCAGCAGTGACCGCGGGGAATCAGATACGCAGTATTTT	CASSDRGESDTQYF
TRBJ2-1	TRBD1	TRBV9	TGTGCCAGCAGCCTTCGCCGTGAGACAGGGGCCAGGAATGAGCAGTTCTTC	CASSLRRETGARNEQFF
TRBJ1-4	TRBD1	TRBV5-4	TGTGCCAGCAGGTTCGGGACAGCCGGTAATGAAAAACTGTTTTTT	CASRFGTAGNEKLFF
TRBJ1-3	NA	TRBV28	TGTGCCAGCAGTTTAGGGACTCGGACCTCCGGACACACCATATATTTT	CASSLGTRTSGHTIYF
TRBJ2-7	NA	TRBV18	TGTGCCAGCTCACCAGCCAGCTACGAGCAGTACTTC	CASSPASYEQYF
TRBJ2-1	TRBD2	TRBV11-2	TGTGCCAGCAGCGTGCCGGGACTAACCTACAATGAGCAGTTCTTC	CASSVPGLTYNEQFF
TRBJ1-1	NA	TRBV5-1	TGCGCCAGCAGCTCAGGGAAAATTGGAAACACTGAAGCTTTCTTT	CASSSGKIGNTEAFF
TRBJ2-7	TRBD2	TRBV4-2	TGTGCCAGCAGCCAAGATCCAGCGGGACCCAATTACGAGCAGTACTTC	CASSQDPAGPNYEQYF
TRBJ1-4	NA	TRBV25-1	TGTGCCAGCAGTGATCAGGGTCTGAGGGAAAAACTGTTTTTT	CASSDQGLREKLFF
TRBJ2-1	TRBD2	TRBV30	TGTGCCTGGAGTGTATACAGGACTAGCGGGGGCCGTAACAATGAGCAGTTCTTC	CAWSVYRTSGGRNNEQFF
TRBJ2-2	TRBD2	TRBV7-3	TGTGCCAGCAGCCCAATGGGACTAGCTGGATCCGGGGAGCTGTTTTTT	CASSPMGLAGSGELFF
TRBJ2-1	NA	TRBV7-2	TGTGCCAGCAGCCCGACAGGAAACAATGAGCAGTTCTTC	CASSPTGNNEQFF
TRBJ1-1	NA	TRBV9	TGTGCCAGCAGCGGAGGGCGGGGGGGGGACACTGAAGCTTTCTTT	CASSGGRGGDTEAFF
TRBJ2-1	TRBD2	TRBV2	TGTGCCAGCAGTTTGGGACTAGCGGGTGGCAATGAGCAGTTCTTC	CASSLGLAGGNEQFF
TRBJ1-4	TRBD1	TRBV2	TGTGCCAGCGCCGGCACAAAACAGGGGTACGAAAAACTGTTTTTT	CASAGTKQGYEKLFF
TRBJ2-1	TRBD1	TRBV4-3	TGCGCCAGCAGCCAAGATTTGGGACAGGGTTTCAATGAGCAGTTCTTC	CASSQDLGQGFNEQFF
TRBJ2-7	NA	TRBV7-9	TGTGCCAGCAGCCCAGGACAGGGAGGGACCGACGAGCAGTACTTC	CASSPGQGGTDEQYF
TRBJ1-3	TRBD1	TRBV9	TGTGCCAGCAGCATCTCTCAGGGGGCGAGGGGAAACACCATATATTTT	CASSISQGARGNTIYF
TRBJ1-5	NA	TRBV25-1	TGTGCCAGCAGTGAGGGGCACGGTTCTAATCAGCCCCAGCATTTT	CASSEGHGSNQPQHF
TRBJ1-2	NA	TRBV7-9	TGTGCCAGCAGCTTAAGTGGGGGGGCGGACGGCTACACCTTC	CASSLSGGADGYTF
TRBJ1-5	TRBD1	TRBV6-6	TGTGCCAGCAGTTCCACAGGGACAGGGAGAGGGGTCCAGCATTTT	CASSSTGTGRGVQHF
TRBJ1-3	NA	TRBV5-6	TGTGCCAGCAGCTCGCGCGCTCCTGGAAACACCATATATTTT	CASSSRAPGNTIYF
TRBJ2-1	NA	TRBV11-2	TGTGCCAGCAGACACACCAATGAGCAGTTCTTC	CASRHTNEQFF
TRBJ2-7	TRBD1	TRBV9	TGTGCCAGCAGCCCAAGAGACAGGGGGCTCGAGCAGTACTTC	CASSPRDRGLEQYF
TRBJ2-3	NA	TRBV7-2	TGTGCCAGCAGGGGCGGCACAGATACGCAGTATTTT	CASRGGTDTQYF
TRBJ1-6	NA	TRBV5-1	TGCGCCAGCAGCCTTACAGGGAATAATTCACCCCTCCACTTT	CASSLTGNNSPLHF
TRBJ2-3	TRBD2	TRBV4-2	TGTGCCAGCAGCCCCAGGGGCGAGCGGGAGTCCGGCACAGATACGCAGTATTTT	CASSPRGERESGTDTQYF
TRBJ2-7	TRBD1	TRBV30	TGTGCCTGGAGTTACCGGGACAGGAGCTCCTACGAGCAGTACTTC	CAWSYRDRSSYEQYF
TRBJ2-2	NA	TRBV9	TGTGCCAGCAGCGGCGGGACTTCTAGGGAGCTGTTTTTT	CASSGGTSRELFF
TRBJ2-5	NA	TRBV11-2	TGTGCCAGCAGTTGGGGCCTCCAAGAGACCCAGTACTTC	CASSWGLQETQYF
TRBJ2-1	TRBD2	TRBV4-3	TGCGCCAGCTCCATATCTAGCGGCGGTGAGCAGTTCTTC	CASSISSGGEQFF
TRBJ2-1	TRBD2	TRBV5-1	TGCGCCAGCAGCCTGGGACTACCACGCGGCGATGAGCAGTTCTTC	CASSLGLPRGDEQFF
TRBJ2-7	NA	TRBV28	TGTGCCAGCAGTGGGGGGGGCGAGGACGAGCAGTACTTC	CASSGGGEDEQYF
TRBJ1-5	NA	TRBV19	TGTGCCAGTAGTGTAGCTCTCAATCAGCCCCAGCATTTT	CASSVALNQPQHF
TRBJ1-3	NA	TRBV5-3	TGTGCCAGAAGCTTGGAACGTGTCACAAGCTCTGGAAACACCATATATTTT	CARSLERVTSSGNTIYF
TRBJ1-2	TRBD1	TRBV7-2	TGTGCCAGCAGTCCCCGGGACAGCCCCAGAGGTAACTATGGCTACACCTTC	CASSPRDSPRGNYGYTF
TRBJ2-3	NA	TRBV30	TGTGCCTGGAGCGCAGGTATTACAGATACGCAGTATTTT	CAWSAGITDTQYF
TRBJ2-2	TRBD1	TRBV18	TGTGCCAGCTCACCTGCCGGGACAGTTACACCGGGCGAGCTGTTTTTT	CASSPAGTVTPGELFF
TRBJ2-5	TRBD1	TRBV4-3	TGCGCCAGCAGCCAAGATCGGACAGGGGGTGCGGGGACCCAGTACTTC	CASSQDRTGGAGTQYF
TRBJ1-2	NA	TRBV7-9	TGTGCCAGCAGCTTAGAGACTATACGCTATGGCTACACCTTC	CASSLETIRYGYTF
TRBJ1-1	NA	TRBV28	TGTGCCTCAGGTATCATGAACACTGAAGCTTTCTTT	CASGIMNTEAFF
TRBJ2-7	NA	TRBV11-2	TGTGCCAGCAGCTTAGAGTTGGGATACAGGGTAGGCGAGCAGTACTTC	CASSLELGYRVGEQYF
TRBJ2-2	NA	TRBV10-3	TGTGCCATCTTCGCGGCCGGGGAGCTGTTTTTT	CAIFAAGELFF
TRBJ2-5	NA	TRBV28	TGTGCCAGCAGTTTAAGGAGCGTTGGGGAGACCCAGTACTTC	CASSLRSVGETQYF
TRBJ2-7	NA	TRBV19	TGTGCCAGTAGCCACGCCGGGGGATACGAGCAGTACTTC	CASSHAGGYEQYF
TRBJ1-3	NA	TRBV18	TGTGCCAGCTCACCAGGCATCTCTGGAAACACCATATATTTT	CASSPGISGNTIYF
TRBJ1-1	NA	TRBV7-2	TGTGCCAGCAGCTTAGAGTGGGCGAACACTGAAGCTTTCTTT	CASSLEWANTEAFF
TRBJ2-7	NA	TRBV4-1	TGCGCCAGCAGCCAACTAGACTGGTACGAGCAGTACTTC	CASSQLDWYEQYF
TRBJ1-2	TRBD1	TRBV6-5	TGTGCCAGCAGGAGGGGGGGACAGGGTTACGGCTACACCTTC	CASRRGGQGYGYTF
TRBJ1-1	NA	TRBV14	TGTGCCAGCAGAAGGGAGGTCCCGAACACTGAAGCTTTCTTT	CASRREVPNTEAFF
TRBJ1-4	NA	TRBV6-6	TGTGCCACCCGGAGAGGGTCTCTGTTTTTT	CATRRGSLFF
TRBJ2-7	NA	TRBV4-3	TGCGCCAGCAGCCAAGGGGCAGGCTACTACGAGCAGTACTTC	CASSQGAGYYEQYF
TRBJ2-2	NA	TRBV19	TGTGCCAGTACCTCTCTACTTGCGGGGACGAACACCGGGGAGCTGTTTTTT	CASTSLLAGTNTGELFF
TRBJ2-1	NA	TRBV7-2	TGTGCCAGCAGCCAAAGCGGGTATGAGCAGTTCTTC	CASSQSGYEQFF
TRBJ2-5	TRBD2	TRBV25-1	TGTGCCAGCAGTTCTCAGCGGGAGATCGGGGAGACCCAGTACTTC	CASSSQREIGETQYF
TRBJ2-6	TRBD1	TRBV5-1	TGCGCCAGCAGCATATGGGGGGGGACAGGGGGCTCTGGGGCCAACGTCCTGACTTTC	CASSIWGGTGGSGANVLTF
TRBJ2-1	TRBD2	TRBV4-3	TGCGCCAGCAGCCAAGTGGCTAGCGGATACAATGAGCAGTTCTTC	CASSQVASGYNEQFF
TRBJ2-7	NA	TRBV6-6	TGTGCCAGCAACAACGGGGGGACACCCCACGAGCAGTACTTC	CASNNGGTPHEQYF